The following is a T cell receptor (beta chain) sequence with its context. This CDR3 has 15 residues. Germline V gives CDR1 LGHNA, CDR2 YSLEER. Deletions cut 2 bases from V and 8 bases from J, with 13 bases between. Original processing notes: Quantification of nucleated cells was approximated via reference gene primer amplification. Profiling relied on immunoSEQ multiplex PCR, and the TCRdb table lists in-frame clones only, not all of them. V and J calls and clone size are copied from that table; D and trimming were computed from the DNA. Among over 300,000 clones listed, approximately 88% were seen once. This record comes from a study of blood T cell repertoires in COVID-19. Study information: The United States, Italy and Spain provided the acute and convalescent COVID-19 samples. Nucleic acid was either cDNA or gDNA, and it came from T cells, B-cell-depleted T cells, or PBMCs.

The receptor was derived from a middle-aged man with acute or convalescent COVID-19. Sequencing was performed on peripheral blood. The chain employs TRBV4-3 and TRBJ1-6, with a weak D call TRBD1 (6 bases). The CDR3 here is CASSQTGLAYSPLHF. The CDR3 DNA follows: TGCGCCAGCAGCCAAACAGGGTTGGCGTATTCACCCCTCCACTTT.